This T cell receptor (beta chain) was retrieved from a study of blood T cell repertoires in COVID-19. For the study at large: The origin of the acute and convalescent COVID-19 samples was the United States, Italy and Spain. T cells, B-cell-depleted T cells, or PBMCs supplied cDNA or gDNA.

Per the original methods: Estimated nucleated cell counts came from reference gene primer amplification. Assay: immunoSEQ multiplex PCR; the TCRdb copy retains only in-frame clones and omits some. V, J and clone size derive from that table, while D and trimming were established from the DNA sequence. The sample contains about 150,000 clones, approximately 80% of which appear only once. This sequence was found in a woman aged 60-70 years with acute or convalescent COVID-19. Material: peripheral blood.

CDR3: CATSDLNQGAGGELFF. The CDR3 DNA is TGTGCCACCAGTGATTTGAATCAGGGGGCTGGCGGGGAGCTGTTTTTT. The V and J genes are TRBV24-1 and TRBJ2-2, with 8 nucleotides matching TRBD1. The trim removed 0 bases at V and 7 bases at J, leaving 6 bases unmatched. This CDR3 is 16 amino acids long. Germline lookup yields CDR1 KGHDR and CDR2 SFDVKD.